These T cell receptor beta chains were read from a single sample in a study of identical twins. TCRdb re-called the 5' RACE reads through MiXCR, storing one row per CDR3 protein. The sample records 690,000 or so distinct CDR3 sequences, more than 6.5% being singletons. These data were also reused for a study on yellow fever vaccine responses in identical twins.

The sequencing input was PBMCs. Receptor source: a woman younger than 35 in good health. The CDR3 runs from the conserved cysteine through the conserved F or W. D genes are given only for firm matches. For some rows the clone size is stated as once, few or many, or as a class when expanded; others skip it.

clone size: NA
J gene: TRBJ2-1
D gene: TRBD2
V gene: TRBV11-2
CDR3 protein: CASFGVAGGAWGQFF
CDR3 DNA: TGTGCCAGCTTTGGGGTAGCGGGAGGGGCTTGGGGGCAGTTCTTC

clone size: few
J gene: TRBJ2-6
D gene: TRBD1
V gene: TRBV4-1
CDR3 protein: CASSPGQGGISGANVLTF
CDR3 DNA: TGCGCCAGCAGCCCTGGACAGGGTGGGATCTCTGGGGCCAACGTCCTGACTTTC

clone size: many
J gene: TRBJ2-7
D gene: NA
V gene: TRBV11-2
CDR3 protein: CASSLVSGTYEQYF
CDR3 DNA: TGTGCCAGCAGCTTAGTTAGCGGAACCTACGAGCAGTACTTC

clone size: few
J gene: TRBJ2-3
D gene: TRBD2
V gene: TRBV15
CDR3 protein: CATSRGASGSSDTQYF
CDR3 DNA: TGTGCCACCAGCAGAGGGGCTAGCGGGAGTTCGGATACGCAGTATTTT

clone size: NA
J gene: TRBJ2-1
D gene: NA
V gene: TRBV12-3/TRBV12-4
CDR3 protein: CASSVNRGRNEQFF
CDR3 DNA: TGTGCCAGCAGTGTTAACCGGGGGCGGAATGAGCAGTTCTTC

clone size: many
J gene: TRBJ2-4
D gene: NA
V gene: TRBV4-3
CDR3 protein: CASSQGFGAKNIQYF
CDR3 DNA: TGCGCCAGCAGCCAAGGGTTCGGTGCCAAAAACATTCAGTACTTC

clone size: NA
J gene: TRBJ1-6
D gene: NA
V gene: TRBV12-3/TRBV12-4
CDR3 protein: CASSHIKSGYNSPLHF
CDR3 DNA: TGTGCCAGCAGCCATATCAAAAGCGGCTATAATTCACCCCTCCACTTT

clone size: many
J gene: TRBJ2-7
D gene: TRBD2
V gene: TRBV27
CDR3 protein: CASSLVAGARHEQYF
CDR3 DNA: TGTGCCAGCAGTTTAGTAGCGGGAGCTCGCCACGAGCAGTACTTC

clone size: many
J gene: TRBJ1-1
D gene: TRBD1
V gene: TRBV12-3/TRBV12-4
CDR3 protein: CASRGKTGYPGEAFF
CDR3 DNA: TGTGCCAGCAGGGGGAAGACAGGGTACCCCGGTGAAGCTTTCTTT

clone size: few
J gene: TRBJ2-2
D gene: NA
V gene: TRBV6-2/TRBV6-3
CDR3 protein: CASSYSSIAGTRTGELFF
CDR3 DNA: TGTGCCAGCAGTTACTCGAGTATAGCAGGGACTCGGACCGGGGAGCTGTTTTTT

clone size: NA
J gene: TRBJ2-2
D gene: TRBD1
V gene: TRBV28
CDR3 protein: CASSWTGFDTGELFF
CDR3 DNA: TGTGCCAGCAGTTGGACAGGGTTTGACACCGGGGAGCTGTTTTTT

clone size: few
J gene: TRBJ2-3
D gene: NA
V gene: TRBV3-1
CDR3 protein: CASSHPMLDTQYF
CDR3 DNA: TGTGCCAGCAGCCACCCCATGTTGGATACGCAGTATTTT

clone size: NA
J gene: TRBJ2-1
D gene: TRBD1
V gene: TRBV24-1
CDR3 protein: CATRGTGDDEQFF
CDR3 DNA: TGTGCCACCAGGGGGACAGGGGATGATGAGCAGTTCTTC

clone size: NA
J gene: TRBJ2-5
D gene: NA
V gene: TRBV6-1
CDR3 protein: CASRGANRETQYF
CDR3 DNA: TGTGCCAGCAGGGGAGCGAATCGAGAGACCCAGTACTTC

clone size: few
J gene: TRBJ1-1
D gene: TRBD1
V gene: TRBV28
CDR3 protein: CASSSRTGRPTEAFF
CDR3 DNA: TGTGCCAGCAGTTCTAGGACAGGGCGTCCCACTGAAGCTTTCTTT

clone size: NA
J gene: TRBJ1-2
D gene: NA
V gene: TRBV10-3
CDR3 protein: CAISESERGYTF
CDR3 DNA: TGTGCCATCAGTGAGTCAGAGAGAGGCTACACCTTC

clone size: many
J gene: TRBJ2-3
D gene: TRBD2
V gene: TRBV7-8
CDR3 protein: CASSPETSRGTDTQYF
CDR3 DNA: TGTGCCAGCAGCCCAGAGACTAGCAGAGGCACAGATACGCAGTATTTT

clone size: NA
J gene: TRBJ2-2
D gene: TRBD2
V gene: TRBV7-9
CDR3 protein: CASSASGRAHTGELFF
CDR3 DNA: TGTGCCAGCAGCGCTAGCGGGAGGGCCCACACCGGGGAGCTGTTTTTT

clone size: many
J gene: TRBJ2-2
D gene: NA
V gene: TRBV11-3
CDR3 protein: CASSLRLGNTGELFF
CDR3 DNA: TGTGCCAGCAGCTTGAGACTAGGGAACACCGGGGAGCTGTTTTTT

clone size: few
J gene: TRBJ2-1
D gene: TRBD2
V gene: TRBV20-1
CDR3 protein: CSASSPGLADPEQFF
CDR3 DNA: TGCAGTGCTAGCAGTCCTGGACTAGCGGACCCTGAGCAGTTCTTC

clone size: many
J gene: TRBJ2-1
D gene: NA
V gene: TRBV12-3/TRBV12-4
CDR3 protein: CASSLGLLAANEQFF
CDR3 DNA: TGTGCCAGCAGTCTCGGGTTATTAGCGGCCAATGAGCAGTTCTTC

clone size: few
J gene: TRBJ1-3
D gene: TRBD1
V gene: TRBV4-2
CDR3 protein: CASSQTGTGGPISGNTIYF
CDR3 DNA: TGTGCCAGCAGCCAAACCGGGACAGGGGGACCGATCTCTGGAAACACCATATATTTT

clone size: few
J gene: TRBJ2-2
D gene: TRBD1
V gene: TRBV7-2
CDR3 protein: CASSLDQGAWTGELFF
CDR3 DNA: TGTGCCAGCAGCTTAGATCAGGGGGCCTGGACCGGGGAGCTGTTTTTT

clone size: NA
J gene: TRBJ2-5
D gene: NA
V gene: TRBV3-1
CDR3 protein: CACSYFGGPGETQYF
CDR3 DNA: TGTGCCTGCAGCTATTTCGGGGGGCCAGGAGAGACCCAGTACTTC

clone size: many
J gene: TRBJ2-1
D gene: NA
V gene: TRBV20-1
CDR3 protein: CSARAGHNEQFF
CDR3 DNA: TGCAGTGCTAGAGCGGGGCACAATGAGCAGTTCTTC

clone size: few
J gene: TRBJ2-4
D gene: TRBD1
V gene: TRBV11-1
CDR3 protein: CASSLPDRERDAKNIQYF
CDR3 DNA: TGTGCCAGCAGCTTACCGGACAGGGAAAGAGATGCCAAAAACATTCAGTACTTC

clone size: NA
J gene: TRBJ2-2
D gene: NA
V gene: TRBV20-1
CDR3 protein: CSARDLSSGYTGELFF
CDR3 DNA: TGCAGTGCTAGAGATCTGTCCAGCGGCTACACCGGGGAGCTGTTTTTT

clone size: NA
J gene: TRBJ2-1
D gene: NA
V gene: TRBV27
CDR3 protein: CASSPGADYNEQFF
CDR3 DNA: TGTGCCAGCAGTCCAGGGGCGGATTACAATGAGCAGTTCTTC